Reported below is one T cell receptor (beta chain). What this receptor recognizes is not known. It has no much larger one-base neighbor in the sample; base qualities were not kept. The source of the sample is a study of T cell responses to AZD1222 COVID-19 vaccine (dated by TCRdb to the early 2020s). Regarding the complete study: A total of 240 or so trial participants underwent TCR sequencing, of whom 200 to 220 had received two doses of AZD1222 and roughly 26 had received two doses of the MenACWY control vaccine. Trial participants were enrolled into age subgroups of 18-55, 56-69 and 70-plus years, which contained about 160, 30 and 59 TCR-sequenced participants, respectively.

The research as a whole found: Conclusions about previously exposed vaccinees are limited because only six or seven AZD1222 recipients were SARS-CoV-2 seropositive at baseline. Participants were mostly white British, with more females than males. The authors suggested clonal diversity may have been underestimated. The 56-69-year group was small, and its depth increase did not reach significance, likely because of low power. Vaccine-associated CD4 TCRs spanned the whole spike protein, with dominant responses in regions 160-218 and 743-854. Reportedly, almost half of the unique spike-specific TCRs recognized epitopes lying outside the regions that are mutated in the B.1.351 and B.1.1.7 variants. No day 14 peak-response samples were available, so repertoires were characterized only after the peak T cell response. Spike-specific TCR breadth and depth rose significantly after two AZD1222 doses compared with day 0 and with MenACWY recipients.

For CDR1 and CDR2, the germline V gene lists SGHTA and FQGNSA. V was cut back by 4 bases and J by 3 bases, leaving a gap of 7 bases between them. The CDR3 contains 12 residues, cysteine and phenylalanine counted. Just CDR3 DNA is preserved here, 36 bases in frame from base 1. The CDR3 regions of human TCRbeta chains were subjected to immunosequencing. The paper's processing steps were these. TCRs in the repertoires were compared against a reference library of SARS-CoV-2-specific TCRs that had been generated with the MIRA antigen-specificity platform. Breadth was defined as the fraction of unique TCRs that were SARS-CoV-2-associated, and depth was defined as the fraction of total T cells that were SARS-CoV-2-associated. Using the MIRA data, every spike-specific TCR was mapped to the spike region that the TCR reacted to and assigned to either a CD4 or a CD8 class. Log10-transformed breadth and depth values were compared by one-way ANOVA with Sidak's multiple comparisons tests. Drawn from immuneACCESS, this table holds only the in-frame rearrangements with V and J called that TCRdb kept. Clones are partly lost; checked studies trace under half to an unresolved V gene and leave the rest unexplained. V and J calls and clone size are those listed in that table; D and trimming were worked out from the DNA. The sample yields about 140,000 clones; about 93% were counted once. The top ten clonotypes cover approximately 3.7% of the sample.

The sample's time point, from its label and the paper: about 28 days (+/-7) after the second vaccine dose. AZD1222 recipients with second doses at about 4 weeks or about 12 weeks were pooled, because spike-specific TCR depth and breadth did not differ between schedules. Samples from vaccinated people were obtained from the UK trials COV001 and COV002, which included a single-blind randomized controlled phase 2/3 trial of AZD1222 (ChAdOx1 nCoV-19) in healthy adults. For TCRbeta chain sequencing, PBMC samples were collected from trial participants at day 0 and at day 28 after the second dose. The chain is encoded by TRBV7-2 joined to TRBJ2-7, with an unclear D gene assignment. Sequences were derived from peripheral blood, sampled 28 days after the second AZD1222 dose. This receptor was obtained from an adult who received the AZD1222 COVID-19 vaccine. The encoded CDR3 is CASSSGRYEQYF. The bases read TGTGCCAGCAGCTCCGGACGCTACGAGCAGTACTTC.